These 23 T cell receptor beta chains were sequenced from one sample in a study of T cells in Graves' hyperthyroidism and ophthalmopathy. Authors of the study amplified TCR beta CDR3 regions from RNA transcripts. In the first-round RT-PCR of the TCR CDR3, the HTBI primer set was used. TCRdb itself ran the multiplex PCR reads through MiXCR, one entry per CDR3 protein. The table lists about 460,000 distinct CDR3 sequences, 20% to 25% of them singletons, with around 54% in the top ten. The sample taken for sequencing was blood. Source of these receptors: a woman in her 70s with Graves' ophthalmopathy.

This clonotype was counted many times. This chain uses TRBV2 with TRBJ2-6; D is undetermined. CDR1 is SNHLY, CDR2 FYNNEI, per germline. The V end lost 8 bases, the J end lost 2 bases, and 10 bases lay between the germline ends. CDR3 length: 14 residues. CDR3 DNA sequence: TGTGCCAGCGCCATGGGTGCTGGGGCCAACGTCCTGACTTTC. Translated: CASAMGAGANVLTF.

This clonotype was seen a handful of times. The J gene is TRBJ1-2, the V gene TRBV6-1, with 10 bases that match TRBD1. The CDR3 contains 14 residues. With 6 bases clipped from V and 6 bases from J, the junction kept 7 bases outside the gene matches. Germline V gene lookup returns CDR1 MNHNS and CDR2 SASEGT. The CDR3: CASRLDRGLDGYTF. Here the CDR3 DNA reads TGTGCCAGCAGACTAGACAGGGGGCTCGATGGCTACACCTTC.

In its sample, this clonotype was seen a few times. The CDR3: CASRFQRRSYNSPLHF. CDR3 nucleotide sequence: TGTGCCAGCCGTTTTCAGCGACGCTCCTATAATTCACCCCTCCACTTT. The rearrangement links TRBV6-5 to TRBJ1-6; D is undetermined. This CDR3 region has 16 residues. The germline V and J ends were trimmed by 8 bases and 0 bases, with 14 bases remaining between them. The germline V gene encodes CDR1 MNHEY and CDR2 SVGAGI.

The CDR3 reads CASSQRDGSGELFF. Written as DNA, the CDR3 is TGTGCCAGCAGCCAGCGGGATGGCTCCGGGGAGCTGTTTTTT. The V call is TRBV3-1, the J call TRBJ2-2; a weak D match, TRBD2 (6 bases). CDR1 is LGHDT, CDR2 YNNKEL, per germline (reference sequence). The CDR3 contains 14 residues. Trimming took 3 bases from V and 6 from J, leaving 11 bases between them.

This sequence joins TRBV5-1 and TRBJ2-7; D is uncertain. This CDR3 is built from 16 residues. In germline, CDR1 is SGHRS, CDR2 YFSETQ. V gave up 3 bases and J gave up 0 bases, with 16 bases separating them. CDR3: CASSSYASQSSYEQYF. CDR3 DNA sequence: TGCGCCAGCAGCTCGTATGCCAGTCAGAGCTCCTACGAGCAGTACTTC.

This clonotype came up once. This chain uses TRBV20-1 with TRBJ2-7; TRBD1 agrees at 10 bases. Losses at the gene ends were 0 bases for V and 5 bases for J; bases not matched to a gene: 10. The CDR3 is made up of 16 amino acids. The germline gives CDR1 DFQATT, CDR2 SNEGSKA (reference sequence). CDR3 sequence: CSARDPRTGGIHEQYF. In DNA form, the CDR3 reads TGCAGTGCTAGAGATCCTCGGACAGGGGGTATCCACGAGCAGTACTTC.

The rearrangement joins TRBV10-1 to TRBJ2-3; D is possibly TRBD2 (6 bases). The CDR3 is made up of 13 amino acids. Looked up from germline, CDR1 is WNHNN and CDR2 is SYGVQD (reference sequence). V lost 8 bases and J lost 5, with 14 bases in between. CDR3 region: CASAARREDTQYF. In DNA form, the CDR3 reads TGCGCCAGCGCGGCCAGGAGGGAAGATACGCAGTATTTT.

With respect to this clonotype: A much larger clonotype is one base distant, so this may be a read error. The gene calls are TRBV6-2 or TRBV6-3 and TRBJ1-2; TRBD1 might be the D (6 bases). The V gene lost 0 bases and the J gene lost 7 bases, with 6 bases spanning the gap. Germline-derived CDR1 and CDR2 are MNHEY and SVGEGT. This CDR3 region has 12 residues. The CDR3 sequence: CASSYSGGGYTF. DNA of the CDR3: TGTGCCAGCAGTTACTCAGGGGGTGGCTACACCTTC.

This clonotype has ten or more counts. CDR3 in DNA: TGCGCCAGCAGCTTGGACGGTGCCTACGAGCAGTACTTC. Translating it yields CASSLDGAYEQYF. The V call is TRBV5-1, the J call TRBJ2-7, with D unclear. V dropped 0 bases and J dropped 2 bases, with 6 bases sitting between them. Germline V gene lookup returns CDR1 SGHRS and CDR2 YFSETQ. The CDR3 has 13 amino acids.

This clonotype was recorded at least ten times. The CDR3 DNA reads TGTGCCAGCAGCATTCCAGGATGGGCGAACACCGGGGAGCTGTTTTTT. This encodes CASSIPGWANTGELFF. The chain couples TRBV7-2 to TRBJ2-2; D gene ambiguous. The CDR3 is 16 amino acids. Trimming took off 5 bases at V and 0 bases at J, with 13 bases between the two ends. Per the germline V gene, CDR1 is SGHTA and CDR2 is FQGNSA.

This clonotype was counted between two and nine times. The rearrangement joins TRBV25-1 to TRBJ1-5; D is unresolved. Germline CDR1 and CDR2: MGHDK and SYGVNS. The V and J ends lost 2 bases and 6 bases respectively, with 11 bases between them. The CDR3 sequence is 14 residues long. As DNA, the CDR3 is TGTGCCAGCAGTGAAGGAAGGGCTGGTCAGCCCCAGCATTTT. It is translated as CASSEGRAGQPQHF. Supplemented by reference TRBV25-1 and TRBJ1-5, the full variable domain reads EADIYQTPRYLVIGTGKKITLECSQTMGHDKMYWYQQDPGMELHLIHYSYGVNSTEKGDLSSESTVSRIRTEHFPLTLESARPSHTSQYLCASSEGRAGQPQHFGDGTRLSIL.

This clonotype showed up many times. J is TRBJ1-4 and V is TRBV28; 7 bases fit TRBD1. This CDR3 has 14 amino acids. The germline gives CDR1 MDHEN, CDR2 SYDVKM. V shed 6 bases and J 3 bases; nucleotides not matched to a gene: 4. CDR3 protein: CASRADRANEKLFF. DNA for the CDR3: TGTGCCAGCAGAGCTGACAGGGCTAATGAAAAACTGTTTTTT.

This clonotype was picked up a small number of times. The rearrangement uses TRBV2 and TRBJ2-3, with 7 bases that match TRBD2. CDR3 length: 17 residues. Germline V gene sequence: CDR1 SNHLY, CDR2 FYNNEI. J lost 3 bases, V lost 4 bases, and 13 bases had no gene match. The CDR3 protein is CASSGGGRTTWTDTQYF. The DNA of the CDR3 is TGTGCCAGCAGTGGGGGCGGGAGAACAACGTGGACAGATACGCAGTATTTT. Full variable domain (rest looked up from reference TRBV2 and TRBJ2-3): EPEVTQTPSHQVTQMGQEVILRCVPISNHLYFYWYRQILGQKVEFLVSFYNNEISEKSEIFDDQFSVERPDGSNFTLKIRSTKLEDSAMYFCASSGGGRTTWTDTQYFGPGTRLTVL.

The chain links TRBV14 to TRBJ2-1; either TRBD1 or TRBD2 may fit D (6 bases each). The CDR3 contains 12 residues. CDR1 SGHDN and CDR2 FVKESK come from the germline V gene. V lost 9 bases, J lost 9 bases, and 15 bases lay in between. The CDR3 nucleotides read TGTGCCAGTGGCTTAAGGGGGGTTGAGCAGTTCTTC. Translated, it gives CASGLRGVEQFF.

This clonotype was recorded at least ten times. The rearrangement links TRBV28 to TRBJ2-4; unclear D gene. Per the germline V gene, CDR1 is MDHEN and CDR2 is SYDVKM. The CDR3 has 14 residues. The V end lost 2 bases, the J end lost 2 bases, and 7 bases lay between the germline ends. In DNA, the CDR3 is TGTGCCAGCAGTTTACCGAATACCAAAAACATTCAGTACTTC. Translated: CASSLPNTKNIQYF. Complete variable domain (other parts from reference TRBV28 and TRBJ2-4): DVKVTQSSRYLVKRTGEKVFLECVQDMDHENMFWYRQDPGLGLRLIYFSYDVKMKEKGDIPEGYSVSREKKERFSLILESASTNQTSMYLCASSLPNTKNIQYFGAGTRLSVL.

The chain has TRBV29-1 and TRBJ1-2; no firm D call. Between the trimmed V and J ends, which lost 5 bases and 6 bases, there was a span of 16 bases. CDR1 and CDR2 from the germline V gene are SQVTM and ANQGSEA. CDR3 length: 13 amino acids. CDR3 DNA: TGCAGCGTTTTCGCAGGTTGGGTGGATGGCTACACCTTC. Its protein is CSVFAGWVDGYTF.

Only a few counts were recorded for this clonotype. The chain has TRBV19 and TRBJ2-1; perhaps TRBD1 as D (6 bases). V lost 7 bases and J 0 bases, leaving 13 bases between the germline ends. This CDR3 region has 15 residues. Looked up from germline, CDR1 is LNHDA and CDR2 is SQIVND (reference sequence). The CDR3 region has the DNA TGTGCCAGTACCGCAGGGGCGAGCTCCTACAATGAGCAGTTCTTC. It encodes CASTAGASSYNEQFF.

Many counts were recorded for this clonotype. This chain joins TRBV6-5 and TRBJ2-7, with no clear D. Germline CDR1 is MNHEY and CDR2 is SVGAGI. Trimming cost V 0 bases and J 7 bases, with 10 bases left between them. The length of the CDR3 is 13 residues. The CDR3 loop is CASSYSAGSEQYF. DNA of the CDR3: TGTGCCAGCAGTTACTCGGCCGGGTCAGAGCAGTACTTC.

The table lists this clonotype with a few counts. The V gene is TRBV6-5, the J gene TRBJ2-5; possibly TRBD1 for D (5 bases). The CDR3 has 13 amino acids. The V end lost 1 base, the J end lost 3 bases, and 6 bases lay between the germline ends. Per the germline V gene, CDR1 is MNHEY and CDR2 is SVGAGI. CDR3 loop: CASSYLGEETQYF. DNA for the CDR3: TGTGCCAGCAGTTACTTAGGGGAAGAGACCCAGTACTTC.

The CDR3 is CASRLLLPGGEAFF. CDR3 coding DNA: TGTGCCAGCAGACTCCTATTACCAGGGGGAGAAGCTTTCTTT. The chain has TRBV11-1 and TRBJ1-1; TRBD1 agrees at 7 bases. From germline, CDR1 is SGHAT and CDR2 FQDESV (reference sequence). Trimming removed 6 bases from V and 8 bases from J; junction bases left unmatched: 12. This CDR3 has 14 residues. Full variable domain (remainder filled in from reference TRBV11-1 and TRBJ1-1): EAEVAQSPRYKITEKSQAVAFWCDPISGHATLYWYRQILGQGPELLVQFQDESVVDDSQLPKDRFSAERLKGVDSTLKIQPAELGDSAMYLCASRLLLPGGEAFFGQGTRLTVV.

The table lists this clonotype with many counts. The V call is TRBV2, the J call TRBJ1-5, with 7 bases identical to TRBD1. Germline values: CDR1 SNHLY, CDR2 FYNNEI. V dropped 5 bases and J dropped 8; count of bases not matched to a gene: 6. CDR3 length: 13 amino acids. The CDR3 DNA reads TGTGCCAGCAGTCTACAGGGGAAAAAGCCCCAGCATTTT. The encoded protein is CASSLQGKKPQHF. Full variable domain (outside the CDR3, taken from reference TRBV2 and TRBJ1-5): EPEVTQTPSHQVTQMGQEVILRCVPISNHLYFYWYRQILGQKVEFLVSFYNNEISEKSEIFDDQFSVERPDGSNFTLKIRSTKLEDSAMYFCASSLQGKKPQHFGDGTRLSIL.

V usage is TRBV27 and J usage is TRBJ2-7, with 7 bases fitting TRBD2. After removal of 6 bases from V and 6 bases from J, the junction contained 8 bases not matched to a gene. This CDR3 comprises 13 residues. CDR1 is MNHEY and CDR2 is SMNVEV in the germline V gene (reference sequence). CDR3 DNA: TGTGCCAGCAGGGCCGGGGGGAGCGGCGAGCAGTACTTC. Protein sequence: CASRAGGSGEQYF.

This clonotype was picked up a small number of times. V gene TRBV6-1 combines with J gene TRBJ1-1, with D perhaps TRBD1 (5 bases). Germline loops: CDR1 MNHNS, CDR2 SASEGT. The V gene lost 7 bases and the J gene lost 1 base, with 13 bases spanning the gap. The CDR3 spans 14 residues. The CDR3 here is CASIRDGGNTEAFF. For the CDR3, the DNA is TGTGCCAGCATCCGGGACGGGGGGAACACTGAAGCTTTCTTT.